This T cell receptor (beta chain) was identified in a study of T cell responses to AZD1222 COVID-19 vaccine. This CDR3 has 15 amino acids. The ends were cut back, 1 base at V and 5 bases at J, with 12 bases in the middle. CDR1 is SGHRS, CDR2 YFSETQ, per germline. General study points: Donors were mostly white British, more females; clonal diversity possibly underestimated. Across the whole spike, CD4 TCRs peaked at regions 160-218 and 743-854. Without day 14 samples, only post-peak T cell repertoires were studied.

Regarding this clone: What it recognizes is unknown.

Clones were read by immunoSEQ multiplex PCR, and TCRdb kept only the in-frame ones, dropping some. The data hold more than 140,000 clones, with around 92% observed a single time. The clonotype was recovered from an adult in good health. The specimen comprised peripheral blood, sampled on day 0 of AZD1222 vaccination. J is TRBJ2-2 and V is TRBV5-1; D is possibly TRBD1 or TRBD2 (6 bases each). The CDR3 loop reads CASSLRGEKTGELFF. For the CDR3, the DNA is TGCGCCAGCAGCTTGAGGGGGGAAAAAACCGGGGAGCTGTTTTTT.